This is a list of T cell receptor beta chains from one sample in a study of immune cell composition in non-small cell lung cancer. The table came from immunoSEQ multiplex PCR; TCRdb's copy has only in-frame clones and leaves some out. Of roughly 15,000 clones listed, roughly 68% are singletons. The sequenced material came from lung tumor tissue. The origin of the receptors is a human donor with non-small cell lung cancer. CDR3s include the opening cysteine and the closing phenylalanine or tryptophan. The D gene is left open where the match is weak. Clone size, where shown, is once, few, many, or a class for clones that have expanded.

j_call | d_call | clone_size | v_call | cdr3_length | cdr3_aa | cdr3_nt
TRBJ1-5 | TRBD1 | once | TRBV29-1 | 15 | CSVEGDRVTNQPQHF | TGCAGCGTTGAAGGGGACAGGGTTACCAATCAGCCCCAGCATTTT
TRBJ2-4 | . | once | TRBV14 | 15 | CASSRYGVAKNIQYF | TGTGCCAGCAGCCGTTACGGGGTAGCCAAAAACATTCAGTACTTC
TRBJ2-1 | TRBD1 | few | TRBV29-1 | 11 | CSGEGQGKQFF | TGCAGCGGGGAGGGACAGGGCAAGCAGTTCTTC
TRBJ2-3 | TRBD2 | . | TRBV4-1 | 18 | CASSLQHTGLALTDTQYF | TGCGCCAGCAGTCTACAACACACAGGACTAGCTCTAACAGATACGCAGTATTTT
TRBJ2-2 | . | . | TRBV28 | 14 | CASGQVLLTGELFF | TGTGCCAGCGGTCAGGTCCTCCTCACCGGGGAGCTGTTTTTT
TRBJ2-7 | . | . | TRBV2 | 13 | CASSSNGPYEQYF | TGTGCCAGCTCCAGTAATGGTCCCTACGAGCAGTACTTC
TRBJ1-5 | . | few | TRBV27 | 14 | CASSSAGNNQPQHF | TGTGCCAGCAGTTCAGCGGGAAATAATCAGCCCCAGCATTTT
TRBJ2-2 | . | . | TRBV2 | 15 | CASSERGSNTGELFF | TGTGCCAGCAGTGAGAGAGGTTCGAACACCGGGGAGCTGTTTTTT
TRBJ2-1 | . | . | TRBV12-5 | 10 | CASDNNEQFF | TGTGCTAGTGATAACAATGAGCAGTTCTTC
TRBJ2-7 | TRBD2 | . | TRBV2 | 16 | CASSDLGGSGRIEQYF | TGTGCCAGCAGTGATCTAGGGGGTAGCGGGAGGATCGAGCAGTACTTC
TRBJ2-2 | TRBD1 | . | TRBV6-5 | 16 | CASSYSWDSNTGELFF | TGTGCCAGCAGTTACTCGTGGGACAGTAACACCGGGGAGCTGTTTTTT
TRBJ2-7 | TRBD1 | . | TRBV2 | 15 | CASRAEGQATYEQYF | TGTGCCAGCAGAGCTGAGGGACAGGCGACCTACGAGCAGTACTTC
TRBJ2-7 | TRBD2 | . | TRBV28 | 13 | CATFSGRADEQYF | TGTGCCACCTTTAGCGGGAGGGCCGACGAGCAGTACTTC
TRBJ1-2 | TRBD1 | . | TRBV29-1 | 13 | CSVQGAQDYGYTF | TGCAGCGTCCAGGGGGCGCAGGACTATGGCTACACCTTC
TRBJ2-1 | TRBD2 | few | TRBV4-3 | 18 | CASSQEPSGGAGNNEQFF | TGCGCCAGCAGCCAAGAACCCAGCGGGGGGGCCGGGAACAATGAGCAGTTCTTC
TRBJ2-1 | . | few | TRBV7-9 | 13 | CASSSDWDNEQFF | TGTGCCAGCAGCTCGGACTGGGACAATGAGCAGTTCTTC
TRBJ1-1 | . | few | TRBV7-9 | 11 | CASSLRTEAFF | TGTGCCAGCAGCTTGCGGACTGAAGCTTTCTTT
TRBJ2-1 | . | . | TRBV7-8 | 16 | CASSRGVVAVNNEQFF | TGTGCCAGCAGCCGTGGGGTGGTAGCGGTTAACAATGAGCAGTTCTTC
TRBJ2-5 | . | . | TRBV6-5 | 16 | CASSLNVRAAQETQYF | TGTGCCAGCAGTTTGAATGTACGAGCCGCCCAAGAGACCCAGTACTTC
TRBJ2-5 | . | . | TRBV7-9 | 14 | CASSLAGVQETQYF | TGTGCCAGCAGCTTAGCGGGAGTACAAGAGACCCAGTACTTC
TRBJ2-6 | . | . | TRBV6-1 | 15 | CASSTDSSGANVLTF | TGTGCCAGCAGTACGGACAGCTCTGGGGCCAACGTCCTGACTTTC
TRBJ1-2 | . | few | TRBV7-2 | 16 | CASSPTGGGNNYGYTF | TGTGCCAGCAGCCCTACGGGAGGGGGGAATAACTATGGCTACACCTTC
TRBJ1-1 | . | medium-sized | TRBV7-2 | 11 | CAIRTVVGAFF | TGTGCCATCCGGACAGTTGTCGGAGCTTTCTTT
TRBJ2-7 | TRBD1 | . | TRBV28 | 14 | CASVPGQGPYEQYF | TGTGCCAGCGTGCCGGGACAGGGACCCTACGAGCAGTACTTC
TRBJ2-4 | TRBD2 | . | TRBV7-9 | 14 | CASSRGGAGNIQYF | TGTGCCAGCAGCCGCGGGGGAGCGGGAAACATTCAGTACTTC
TRBJ2-4 | . | few | TRBV27 | 15 | CASSFRALAKNIQYF | TGTGCCAGCAGCTTCAGGGCACTAGCCAAAAACATTCAGTACTTC
TRBJ2-6 | . | . | TRBV4-1 | 17 | CASSQEWALSGANVLTF | TGCGCCAGCAGCCAAGAATGGGCACTTTCTGGGGCCAACGTCCTGACTTTC
TRBJ2-1 | . | . | TRBV6-1 | 14 | CASKLGRSYNEQFF | TGTGCGAGCAAGCTTGGGCGCTCCTACAATGAGCAGTTCTTC
TRBJ1-2 | . | . | TRBV19 | 15 | CASSVVGGLGYGYTF | TGTGCCAGTAGTGTCGTTGGGGGCTTGGGCTATGGCTACACCTTC
TRBJ1-1 | TRBD1 | . | TRBV14 | 12 | CASRLGTGLAFF | TGTGCCAGCAGATTAGGGACAGGGTTAGCTTTCTTT
TRBJ1-2 | . | . | TRBV2 | 13 | CASSEGSGSGYTF | TGTGCCAGCAGTGAGGGGTCAGGGTCTGGCTACACCTTC
TRBJ2-1 | TRBD1 | . | TRBV28 | 16 | CASSLLGTGGWNEQFF | TGTGCCAGCAGTTTATTGGGGACAGGAGGTTGGAATGAGCAGTTCTTC
TRBJ2-1 | . | . | TRBV11-2 | 13 | CASSLGAFQEQFF | TGTGCCAGCAGCTTAGGAGCGTTTCAGGAGCAGTTCTTC
TRBJ2-5 | . | . | TRBV7-9 | 14 | CASSLDNSVRTQYF | TGTGCCAGCAGCTTAGATAACTCTGTGAGGACCCAGTACTTC
TRBJ1-2 | . | . | TRBV5-6 | 15 | CASSLDGRGGYGYTF | TGTGCCAGCAGCTTGGATGGAAGGGGAGGCTATGGCTACACCTTC
TRBJ2-2 | TRBD1 | . | TRBV5-1 | 13 | CASSLGDRDLMFF | TGCGCCAGCAGCTTGGGGGACAGGGATCTGATGTTTTTT
TRBJ2-7 | . | once | TRBV5-4 | 15 | CASSRGGEGPYEQYF | TGTGCCAGCAGCCGAGGGGGGGAGGGACCCTACGAGCAGTACTTC
TRBJ1-5 | . | . | TRBV27 | 15 | CASSLTLGLNQPQHF | TGTGCCAGCAGCTTGACTTTGGGGCTGAATCAGCCCCAGCATTTT
TRBJ2-7 | . | . | TRBV29-1 | 11 | CSGEENYEQYF | TGCAGCGGAGAGGAGAACTACGAGCAGTACTTC
TRBJ1-2 | TRBD1 | . | TRBV6-1 | 15 | CASKEAGTATYGYTF | TGTGCCAGCAAAGAAGCCGGGACAGCTACTTATGGCTACACCTTC
TRBJ2-1 | TRBD1 | . | TRBV19 | 16 | CASSIVGDRGNNEQFF | TGTGCCAGTAGTATAGTGGGGGACAGGGGTAATAATGAGCAGTTCTTC
TRBJ2-1 | TRBD1 | . | TRBV4-2 | 15 | CASSPDGQGWNEQFF | TGTGCCAGCAGCCCAGACGGACAGGGCTGGAATGAGCAGTTCTTC
TRBJ2-3 | . | . | TRBV27 | 14 | CASSSGGLGNTQYF | TGTGCCAGCAGTTCAGGAGGACTGGGAAATACGCAGTATTTT
TRBJ1-2 | TRBD1 | once | TRBV7-9 | 14 | CATIKTGFNYGYTF | TGTGCCACCATCAAGACAGGGTTTAACTATGGCTACACCTTC
TRBJ2-7 | TRBD1 | . | TRBV7-2 | 15 | CASSYTAGQGSEQYF | TGTGCCAGCAGTTATACGGCGGGACAGGGCTCCGAGCAGTACTTC
TRBJ2-3 | TRBD1 | . | TRBV7-6 | 15 | CASSLGTGLTDTQYF | TGTGCCAGCAGCTTAGGGACAGGGCTGACAGATACGCAGTATTTT
TRBJ1-2 | TRBD1 | . | TRBV6-1 | 14 | CASSESDRGYGYTF | TGTGCCAGCAGTGAGAGTGACAGGGGGTATGGCTACACCTTC
TRBJ2-7 | TRBD2 | few | TRBV7-2 | 14 | CASSVSGGVREQYF | TGTGCCAGCAGCGTTAGCGGGGGGGTCCGCGAGCAGTACTTC
TRBJ2-3 | . | . | TRBV28 | 14 | CASSFQGRTDTQYF | TGTGCCAGCAGTTTCCAGGGTCGCACAGATACGCAGTATTTT
TRBJ2-1 | . | . | TRBV2 | 12 | CASSVDGNEQFF | TGTGCCAGCAGTGTAGACGGGAATGAGCAGTTCTTC